This record concerns one T cell receptor beta chain sequence. No cognate antigen has been identified for it. No base qualities exist here, and no much larger clone lies one base off it. This sample was taken from a study of T-cell memory formation after mild COVID-19 (dated by TCRdb to about 2021). Regarding the complete study: TCR sequence clusters from the two donors were largely donor specific. In two donors, T-cell clones that expanded and contracted after mild COVID-19 were followed by sequencing TCRalpha and TCRbeta repertoires longitudinally. Two young, previously healthy adult volunteers made up the cohort, one male and one female. Overall results and qualifications from the work: Contracting CD4+ clones were located mainly in the CM and EM memory subsets, whereas CD8+ clones were found to be enriched in EMRA. SARS-CoV-2 specificity was not confirmed for the second-wave clones peaking on day 37. Only a couple of mild cases were covered in the study, and larger cohorts including severe cases with pre-infection samples were considered necessary. Clones that contracted from day 15 to 85 showed balanced CD4/CD8 phenotypes, whereas a second wave of clones that expanded from day 15 to 37 leaned towards CD4+. Some responding clones were detected in pre-infection memory, which suggested that pre-existing cross-reactive memory T cells had joined the SARS-CoV-2 response.

Sequencing relied on an Illumina NovaSeq 6000. cDNA libraries for TCRalpha and TCRbeta were prepared by 5'RACE using constant-segment primers, with sample barcodes and unique molecular identifiers added. Trizol reagent was used to extract RNA from every sample. Library amplification was performed in two PCR steps, and a second sample barcode and Illumina TruSeq adapters were introduced in the second step. Sequencing of the libraries was done on an Illumina NovaSeq, producing 2 x 150 bp paired-end reads. On the authors' methods: Reads were demultiplexed and collapsed into UMI-guided consensus sequences with migec v1.2.7. With mixcr v2.1.11, UMI consensuses were aligned to TRA and TRB V and J templates and assembled into clonotypes. Clonotypes were classified as expanded or contracted when called significant by both edgeR and NoisET, with noise models trained on biological replicates. For edgeR calls, the cutoffs were a false discovery rate-adjusted p below 0.01 and a log2 fold-change threshold of 1. As an exploratory analysis of dynamics, PCA with hierarchical clustering was applied to max-normalized trajectories of the 1000 most abundant clonotypes. The CD4 or CD8 phenotype of responding clones was assigned using the separately sequenced CD4+ and CD8+ repertoires. TCRdb trimmed the raw reads at Q25, called clones with MiXCR and kept productive beta chains. Entries are consolidated by CDR3 protein sequence, retaining the most common genes and DNA. The V and J calls were determined by TCRdb, not by the authors. Across this sample there are 100,000 to 120,000 distinct CDR3 sequences, with 22% seen only once. The ten largest clones add up to approximately 40% of the sample.

PBMCs were isolated by Ficoll-Paque density gradient centrifugation. V is pruned by 0 bases and J by 5 bases, leaving 6 bases of the junction without a gene match. The CDR1 and CDR2 encoded by the germline V gene are SQVTM and ANQGSEA. From its cysteine to its phenylalanine, the CDR3 spans 15 amino acids. Only CDR3 DNA is held: 45 bases, read in frame from base 1. Sequences were obtained from PBMCs or a T cell subset sorted from them (not recorded which). The source is a man between 18 and 35 years old who had mild COVID-19 (a few samples of this study predate the infection). The sample titles of this study are shuffled in the database, so cell type and time point are left out; the donor was told from shared clones. The chain was built from TRBV29-1 and TRBJ2-7; TRBD1 fits 11 bases in the junction. CDR3 loop: CSVEDVDRGPHEQYF. The DNA sequence is as follows: TGCAGCGTTGAAGACGTGGACAGGGGGCCCCACGAGCAGTACTTC.